These T cell receptor beta chains were read from a single sample in a study of T cells in Graves' hyperthyroidism and ophthalmopathy. TCRdb processed the multiplex PCR reads anew with MiXCR; each CDR3 protein has one entry. Of about 500,000 distinct CDR3 sequences listed, more than 15% are singletons. Sequencing was performed on blood. The receptors derive from a woman in her 30s with Graves' ophthalmopathy. The CDR3 runs from the conserved cysteine through the conserved F or W. The D gene is left open where the match is weak. Size tells how often a clone was seen (once, few, many) or the class of an expanded clone, and some rows leave it out.

clone_size j_call d_call v_call cdr3_nt cdr3_aa
many TRBJ2-7 TRBD1 TRBV2 TGTGCCAGCAGCAGCGATGTGACAGGGGTCGAGCAGTACTTC CASSSDVTGVEQYF
many TRBJ1-1 NA TRBV7-6 TGTGCCAGCAGCCTGTTGGACAGTAGTGGCACTGAAGCTTTCTTT CASSLLDSSGTEAFF
many TRBJ2-7 TRBD1 TRBV7-9 TGTGCCAGCAGCTTAGGAGACAGGGGACTGTCCGAGCAGTACTTC CASSLGDRGLSEQYF
many TRBJ2-1 NA TRBV5-1 TGTGCCAGCAGCCTCGGACAACACAATGAGCAGTTCTTC CASSLGQHNEQFF
NA TRBJ2-3 NA TRBV12-3/TRBV12-4 TGTGCCAGCAGTGGACCGAGAGATACGCAGTATTTT CASSGPRDTQYF
NA TRBJ2-5 NA TRBV7-2 TGTGCCAGCATCGCAGGGCGAGTGATCCAGTACTTC CASIAGRVIQYF
many TRBJ1-5 NA TRBV20-1 TGCAGTGCCGCGGTAACAGCTAATCAGCCCCAGCATTTT CSAAVTANQPQHF
many TRBJ2-5 NA TRBV24-1 TGTGCCACCAGTGATGGTGCAGGGGAGGAGACCCAGTACTTC CATSDGAGEETQYF
NA TRBJ2-1 TRBD2 TRBV9 TGTGCCAGCAGCCAATTCGACGGGAGGCCCGACGATGAGCAGTTCTTC CASSQFDGRPDDEQFF
few TRBJ2-3 TRBD2 TRBV24-1 TGTGCCACCAGTGATTTAAGCCGTCCCGCGGGAGGGCGGGAAGATACGCAGTATTTT CATSDLSRPAGGREDTQYF
once TRBJ2-3 NA TRBV19 TGTGCCAGTAGCCCTTCCTACAGGGCAGATACGCAGTATTTT CASSPSYRADTQYF
few TRBJ2-7 TRBD2 TRBV3-1 TGTGCCAGCAGCCAAGATTTTGGACTAGCGGGAGGTTCCGACGAGCAGTACTTC CASSQDFGLAGGSDEQYF
once TRBJ2-3 NA TRBV9 TGTGCCAGCAGCGTAGGTGAGGTGGGGGGGCCCACAGATACGCAGTATTTT CASSVGEVGGPTDTQYF
many TRBJ1-2 TRBD1 TRBV6-1 TGTGCCAGCAGTGACCCTATCAGAGGGGGCCACTATGGCTACACCTTC CASSDPIRGGHYGYTF
few TRBJ2-1 TRBD2 TRBV5-1 TGCGCCAGCAGCCCAGGACCCACCCCAGCGGGGGACAATGAGCAGTTCTTC CASSPGPTPAGDNEQFF
few TRBJ2-3 NA TRBV6-4 TGTGCCAGCAGTGACTCGGTCGGCGGCGGTTACACAGATACGCAGTATTTT CASSDSVGGGYTDTQYF
NA TRBJ2-3 TRBD2 TRBV5-8 TGTGCCGGAAAACTAGCGCCAGACGGGGATACGCAGTATTTT CAGKLAPDGDTQYF
NA TRBJ2-3 NA TRBV20-1 TGCAGTGCTAGAGATCCCCTCCCGGTCCGCACAGATACGCAGTATTTT CSARDPLPVRTDTQYF
many TRBJ2-7 TRBD1 TRBV5-8 TGTGCCAGCGCGTCCCGGACAGGCAGCTCCTACGAGCAGTACTTC CASASRTGSSYEQYF
many TRBJ2-2 TRBD1 TRBV28 TGTGCCAGCAGACCCAATGGACAGGAGAGCACCGGGGAGCTGTTTTTT CASRPNGQESTGELFF
few TRBJ2-1 TRBD1 TRBV28 TGTGCCAGCAGTTGGACCGGGACAGTATACAATGAGCAGTTCTTC CASSWTGTVYNEQFF
many TRBJ2-5 TRBD2 TRBV4-1 TGCGCCAGCAGCCAAGCCTCCTCCGGGGGGGAGACCCAGTACTTC CASSQASSGGETQYF
NA TRBJ2-3 NA TRBV12-3/TRBV12-4 TGTGCCAGCAAGGGTAGGGCAGATACGCAGTATTTT CASKGRADTQYF
many TRBJ2-1 TRBD2 TRBV3-1 TGTGCCAGCAGCTCGACTAGCGGGAGCGGGTATGAGCAGTTCTTC CASSSTSGSGYEQFF
NA TRBJ2-1 NA TRBV19 TGTGCCAGTAGTACGGGAGTTTCTCAGACGGATGAGCAGTTCTTC CASSTGVSQTDEQFF
NA TRBJ2-4 NA TRBV5-1 TGCGCCAGCAGCTTGGCGCCAGGGATACTCAAAAACATTCAGTACTTC CASSLAPGILKNIQYF
NA TRBJ1-2 NA TRBV14 TGTGCCAGCAGCCCAGCAACTAACTATGGCTACACCTTC CASSPATNYGYTF
many TRBJ2-3 TRBD2 TRBV20-1 TGCAGTGCTCCCCGTACCGGGCGGTCGTCTGGGAGGGCGAGGGAAGATACGCAGTATTTT CSAPRTGRSSGRAREDTQYF
NA TRBJ2-1 TRBD2 TRBV11-2 TGTGCCAGCAGCCGTCCGGGACTAGTCGGCAATGAGCAGTTCTTC CASSRPGLVGNEQFF
few TRBJ2-1 TRBD1 TRBV28 TGTGCCAGTACCGGGACAGTGGGCAATGAGCAGTTCTTC CASTGTVGNEQFF
NA TRBJ2-2 NA TRBV20-1 TGCAGTGCTACGGGGCGGAGCACCGGGGAGCTGTTTTTT CSATGRSTGELFF
many TRBJ1-4 NA TRBV30 TGTGCCTGGACCCGAACGGAAAAACTGTTTTTT CAWTRTEKLFF
many TRBJ2-3 TRBD2 TRBV5-1 TGCGCCAGCAGCTTTGACCTAGCGGGAGGGAGCACAGATACGCAGTATTTT CASSFDLAGGSTDTQYF
many TRBJ2-7 NA TRBV6-1 TGTGCCAGCAGTGAGGTGAACTACGAGCAGTACTTC CASSEVNYEQYF
many TRBJ2-7 TRBD2 TRBV3-1 TGTGCCAGCAGCCAAGATCAGGGAGGGTGGGGTTCCTACGAGCAGTACTTC CASSQDQGGWGSYEQYF
few TRBJ1-2 NA TRBV19 TGTGCCAGTAGTATAGGCCGGGGGCCTGGCTACACCTTC CASSIGRGPGYTF
few TRBJ2-7 TRBD2 TRBV3-1 TGTGCCAGCAGCTCAGCGGGAGTCAGCTACGAGCAGTACTTC CASSSAGVSYEQYF
NA TRBJ2-5 NA TRBV5-1 TGCGCCAGCAGCTCTCTCTCCGGGGTCCAAGAGACCCAGTACTTC CASSSLSGVQETQYF
few TRBJ2-4 NA TRBV6-1 TGTGCCAGCAGCAATGAAGGGGAGTCAGCCAAAAACATTCAGTACTTC CASSNEGESAKNIQYF
NA TRBJ2-2 TRBD2 TRBV28 TGTGCCAGCAGTAAAGGACTAGCGGGATACGGGGAGCTGTTTTTT CASSKGLAGYGELFF
NA TRBJ1-1 TRBD1 TRBV12-5 TGTGCTAGTGGTCCCCCGGGACAGGGCCCCATGAACACTGAAGCTTTCTTT CASGPPGQGPMNTEAFF
many TRBJ2-7 TRBD1 TRBV6-6 TGTGCCAGCAGTTACCCTACCGGGACAGGTACCTACGAGCAGTACTTC CASSYPTGTGTYEQYF
many TRBJ2-2 NA TRBV20-1 TGCAGTGCTAGGTTGGGGGCGAGCACCGGGGAGCTGTTTTTT CSARLGASTGELFF
many TRBJ2-1 TRBD1 TRBV7-2 TGTGCCAGCAGCCCAGACAGGGGGAGGTTTAATGAGCAGTTCTTC CASSPDRGRFNEQFF
many TRBJ2-3 NA TRBV7-2 TGTGCCAGCAGCCGTTCCGAGCGGAGGGGAACTATAGATACGCAGTATTTT CASSRSERRGTIDTQYF
many TRBJ1-4 NA TRBV7-2 TGTGCCAGCAGCTTAGCGTGGACGGATGAAAAACTGTTTTTT CASSLAWTDEKLFF
NA TRBJ2-1 NA TRBV25-1 TGTGCCAGCAGTGCCGTACTAGTCAATGAGCAGTTCTTC CASSAVLVNEQFF
few TRBJ2-6 TRBD1 TRBV6-2/TRBV6-3 TGTGCCAGCAGGGACCGGGACAGGGGGCCCTCTGGGGCCAACGTCCTGACTTTC CASRDRDRGPSGANVLTF
NA TRBJ2-2 TRBD2 TRBV4-2 TGTGCCAGCAGCCCCCGACTAGCGGGGGACACCGGGGAGCTGTTTTTT CASSPRLAGDTGELFF
few TRBJ1-6 NA TRBV6-1 TGTGCCAGCTTAACTCATAATTCACCCCTCCACTTT CASLTHNSPLHF